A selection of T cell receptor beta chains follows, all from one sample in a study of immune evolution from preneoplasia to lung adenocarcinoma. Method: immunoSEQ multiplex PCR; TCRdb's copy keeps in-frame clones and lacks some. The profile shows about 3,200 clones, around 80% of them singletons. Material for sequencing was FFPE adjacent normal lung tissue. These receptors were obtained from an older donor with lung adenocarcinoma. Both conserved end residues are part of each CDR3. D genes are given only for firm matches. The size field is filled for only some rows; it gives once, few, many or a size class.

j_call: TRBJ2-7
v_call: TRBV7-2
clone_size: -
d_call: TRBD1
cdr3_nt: TGTGCCAGCAGCTTCTACGGGACAGGGGGTATCTACGAGCAGTACTTC
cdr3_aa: CASSFYGTGGIYEQYF

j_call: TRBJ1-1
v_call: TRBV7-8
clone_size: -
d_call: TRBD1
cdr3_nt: TGTGCCAGCAGCGGGGGACAGGGGGCTCGATTGAACACTGAAGCTTTCTTT
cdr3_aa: CASSGGQGARLNTEAFF

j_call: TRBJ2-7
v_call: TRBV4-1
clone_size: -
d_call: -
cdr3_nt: TGCGCCAGCAGCCAAGTCCAGGGGGGCTACGAGCAGTACTTC
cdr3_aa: CASSQVQGGYEQYF

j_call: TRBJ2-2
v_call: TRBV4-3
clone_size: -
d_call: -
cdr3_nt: TGCGCCAGCAGCACAGCCACCGGGGAGCTGTTTTTT
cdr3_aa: CASSTATGELFF

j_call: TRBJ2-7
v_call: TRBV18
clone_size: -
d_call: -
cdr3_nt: TGTGCCAGCTCACCACTCCCGCGCGAGCAGTACTTC
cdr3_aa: CASSPLPREQYF

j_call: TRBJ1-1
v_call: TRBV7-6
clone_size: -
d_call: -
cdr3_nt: TGTGCCAGCAGTCTCAACCAAATGAACACTGAAGCTTTCTTT
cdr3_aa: CASSLNQMNTEAFF

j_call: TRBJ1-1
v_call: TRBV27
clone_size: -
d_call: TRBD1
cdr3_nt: TGTGCCACCCATCAGGCAGGGGGGACGGGTACTGAAGCTTTCTTT
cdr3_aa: CATHQAGGTGTEAFF

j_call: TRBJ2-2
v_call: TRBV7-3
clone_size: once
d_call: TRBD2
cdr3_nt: TGTGCCAGCAGCTCCGGACTAGGAGGGACCGGGGAGCTGTTTTTT
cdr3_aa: CASSSGLGGTGELFF

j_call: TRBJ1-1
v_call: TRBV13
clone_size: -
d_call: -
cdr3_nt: TGTGCCAGCAGCCGTGGACAGCTCGAAGCTTTCTTT
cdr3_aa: CASSRGQLEAFF

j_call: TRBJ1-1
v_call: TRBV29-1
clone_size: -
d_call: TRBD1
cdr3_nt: TGCAGCGTTGGACAGGGAATCACTGAAGCTTTCTTT
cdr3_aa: CSVGQGITEAFF

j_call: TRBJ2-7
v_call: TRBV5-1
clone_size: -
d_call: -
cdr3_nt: TGCGCCAGCAGCTCTGGACACCTTTACGAGCAGTACTTC
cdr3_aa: CASSSGHLYEQYF

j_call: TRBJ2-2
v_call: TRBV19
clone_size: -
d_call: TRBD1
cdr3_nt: TGTGCCAGTAGTATGTTACGGGACAGTTTTGATAAGAACACCGGGGAGCTGTTTTTT
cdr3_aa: CASSMLRDSFDKNTGELFF

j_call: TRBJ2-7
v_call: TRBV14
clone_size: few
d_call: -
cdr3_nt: TGTGCCAGCAGCCCGGCTAACTACGAGCAGTACTTC
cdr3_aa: CASSPANYEQYF

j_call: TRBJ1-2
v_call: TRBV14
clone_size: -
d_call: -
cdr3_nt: TGTGCCAGCAGCCAGGTTACAGTGGGCGGCTACACCTTC
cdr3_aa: CASSQVTVGGYTF

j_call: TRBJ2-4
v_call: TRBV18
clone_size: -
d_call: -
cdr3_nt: TGTGCCAGCTCAACGGACACAAGATCAAACATTCAGTACTTC
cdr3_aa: CASSTDTRSNIQYF

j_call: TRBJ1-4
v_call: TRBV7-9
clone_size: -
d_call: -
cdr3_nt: TGTGCCAGCAGCTTAGCCGACAACCTTGAATTT
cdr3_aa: CASSLADNLEF